Listed below are T cell receptor beta chains from one sample, sequenced in a study of shared T cell receptors in the human thymus. TCRdb keeps only in-frame clones here, not all; method: immunoSEQ multiplex PCR. The data hold 700,000 or so clones, with 80% to 90% observed a single time. These data are also associated with another study on human thymus T cells.

Sequencing was performed on thymocytes. The receptors come from a girl under three years old with a congenital heart defect. Both conserved end residues are trimmed from each CDR3. A D gene is named only where the DNA matches it firmly. Some rows have no size entry. The others give once, few or many, or a class for an expanded clone.

v_gene: TRBV5-4
j_gene: .
d_gene: TRBD1
abundance: .
CDR3aa: ASSLEYRGSEQY

v_gene: TRBV6-6
j_gene: TRBJ2-3
d_gene: .
abundance: .
CDR3aa: ASSYSPGDTQY

v_gene: TRBV4-1
j_gene: TRBJ2-7
d_gene: .
abundance: few
CDR3aa: ASSQDWVRGGRDKTYEQY

v_gene: TRBV7-2
j_gene: TRBJ1-1
d_gene: TRBD1
abundance: .
CDR3aa: ASSLRDRGPNTEAF

v_gene: TRBV10-3
j_gene: TRBJ1-1
d_gene: TRBD1
abundance: .
CDR3aa: AIGQDWGAF

v_gene: TRBV7-2
j_gene: TRBJ1-3
d_gene: .
abundance: once
CDR3aa: AMGSYGNTIY

v_gene: TRBV7-3
j_gene: TRBJ1-2
d_gene: TRBD1
abundance: .
CDR3aa: ASSSSGTGIDGYT

v_gene: TRBV5-8
j_gene: TRBJ1-2
d_gene: .
abundance: .
CDR3aa: ASSLPTGAFYNYGYT

v_gene: TRBV11-2
j_gene: TRBJ1-2
d_gene: .
abundance: .
CDR3aa: ASSFSTNDLYSYT

v_gene: TRBV5-6
j_gene: TRBJ2-5
d_gene: TRBD1
abundance: .
CDR3aa: ASRKTPGQQETQY

v_gene: TRBV27
j_gene: TRBJ2-7
d_gene: .
abundance: .
CDR3aa: ASSPGLRRGSYEQY

v_gene: TRBV7-6
j_gene: TRBJ1-6
d_gene: .
abundance: .
CDR3aa: ASSLVAGASNSPLH

v_gene: TRBV14
j_gene: TRBJ2-2
d_gene: .
abundance: .
CDR3aa: ASSQASPGYADTGELF

v_gene: TRBV23-1
j_gene: TRBJ1-6
d_gene: .
abundance: .
CDR3aa: ASTPTPRSSYNSPLH

v_gene: TRBV7-9
j_gene: TRBJ1-4
d_gene: TRBD1
abundance: .
CDR3aa: ASSLYTVNRGQNEKLF

v_gene: TRBV19
j_gene: TRBJ2-7
d_gene: TRBD1
abundance: .
CDR3aa: ASSTSDRGPLRYEQY

v_gene: TRBV4-1
j_gene: TRBJ2-7
d_gene: TRBD1
abundance: .
CDR3aa: ASSQGGRDRSSYEQY

v_gene: TRBV2
j_gene: TRBJ2-7
d_gene: TRBD1
abundance: .
CDR3aa: ASNPTGAYEQY

v_gene: TRBV15
j_gene: TRBJ1-2
d_gene: .
abundance: .
CDR3aa: ATSRDWALKWNGYT

v_gene: TRBV7-2
j_gene: TRBJ1-6
d_gene: .
abundance: .
CDR3aa: ASRRRGGRNPNSPLH

v_gene: TRBV6-5
j_gene: TRBJ2-4
d_gene: TRBD1
abundance: .
CDR3aa: ASSPDRFGDIQY

v_gene: TRBV19
j_gene: TRBJ1-2
d_gene: TRBD1
abundance: .
CDR3aa: ASRPGQGNGYT

v_gene: TRBV27
j_gene: TRBJ1-1
d_gene: .
abundance: .
CDR3aa: ASSSLLTVNTEAF

v_gene: TRBV5-5
j_gene: TRBJ1-5
d_gene: TRBD1
abundance: .
CDR3aa: ASSLGGEGAPSQPQH

v_gene: TRBV6-6
j_gene: TRBJ2-7
d_gene: TRBD2
abundance: .
CDR3aa: ASSYAGGAGYEQY

v_gene: TRBV4-1
j_gene: TRBJ1-2
d_gene: .
abundance: .
CDR3aa: ASSSSRGAPLNYGYT

v_gene: TRBV29-1
j_gene: TRBJ2-7
d_gene: .
abundance: .
CDR3aa: SVWGDGTYEQY

v_gene: TRBV19
j_gene: TRBJ2-3
d_gene: TRBD1
abundance: few
CDR3aa: ASADRASTDTQY

v_gene: TRBV5-1
j_gene: TRBJ1-1
d_gene: .
abundance: .
CDR3aa: ASSLEMGLGTEAF

v_gene: TRBV6-1
j_gene: TRBJ2-3
d_gene: .
abundance: .
CDR3aa: ASSEDSLGDTQY

v_gene: TRBV12-1
j_gene: TRBJ1-2
d_gene: .
abundance: .
CDR3aa: ASSPHDGQRRDGYT

v_gene: TRBV10-3
j_gene: TRBJ2-3
d_gene: TRBD1
abundance: .
CDR3aa: AISEKDRVKADTQY

v_gene: TRBV2
j_gene: TRBJ2-2
d_gene: .
abundance: .
CDR3aa: ASSEAGAGVSGGELF

v_gene: TRBV7-3
j_gene: TRBJ2-3
d_gene: TRBD1
abundance: .
CDR3aa: ASSSTGGCTDTQY

v_gene: TRBV6-1
j_gene: TRBJ1-2
d_gene: .
abundance: .
CDR3aa: ASTDREIGYT

v_gene: TRBV5-5
j_gene: TRBJ1-2
d_gene: TRBD1
abundance: .
CDR3aa: ASSLGGDSGYT

v_gene: TRBV15
j_gene: TRBJ2-7
d_gene: .
abundance: .
CDR3aa: ATSKNYTNRPCSYEQY